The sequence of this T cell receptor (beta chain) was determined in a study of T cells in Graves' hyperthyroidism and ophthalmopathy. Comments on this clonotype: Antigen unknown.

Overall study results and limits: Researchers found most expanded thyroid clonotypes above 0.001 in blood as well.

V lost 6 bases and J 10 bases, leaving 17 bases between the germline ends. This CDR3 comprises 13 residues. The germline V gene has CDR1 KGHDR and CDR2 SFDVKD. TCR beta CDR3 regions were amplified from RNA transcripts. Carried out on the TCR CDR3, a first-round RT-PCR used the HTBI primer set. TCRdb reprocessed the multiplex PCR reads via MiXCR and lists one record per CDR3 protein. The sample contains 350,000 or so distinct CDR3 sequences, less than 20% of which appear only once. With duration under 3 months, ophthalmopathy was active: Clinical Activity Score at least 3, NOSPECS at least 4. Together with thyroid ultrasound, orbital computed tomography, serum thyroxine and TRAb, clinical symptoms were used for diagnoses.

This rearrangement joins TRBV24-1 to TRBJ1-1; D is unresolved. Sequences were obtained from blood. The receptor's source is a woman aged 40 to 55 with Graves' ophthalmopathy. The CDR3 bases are TGTGCCACCAGTACAAGACGGTCCTCTACAGCTTTCTTT. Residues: CATSTRRSSTAFF.